One and the same sample provided the 29 T cell receptor beta chains below, sequenced in a study of blood T cell repertoires in COVID-19. Assay used: immunoSEQ multiplex PCR; TCRdb lists only in-frame clones, some missing. This repertoire shows 70,000 to 95,000 clones, about 84% found once; its top ten account for roughly 25%. Sequenced input: peripheral blood. The source is a human donor in a cohort sampled during active COVID-19.

The V gene is TRBV6-2 or TRBV6-3, the J gene TRBJ1-1; D not resolved. The CDR3 covers 14 residues. CDR1 and CDR2 (germline): MNHEY, SVGEGT. Trimming removed 5 bases at V and 1 base at J, with 11 bases between. The CDR3 sequence is CASSLPWQNTEAFF. In DNA, the CDR3 is TGTGCCAGCAGTCTGCCCTGGCAGAACACTGAAGCTTTCTTT.

V gene TRBV5-1 combines with J gene TRBJ1-6; TRBD1 matches at 8 bases. With 0 bases clipped from V and 7 bases from J, the junction kept 9 bases outside the gene matches. Per the germline V gene, CDR1 is SGHRS and CDR2 is YFSETQ. The CDR3 covers 17 residues. The CDR3 bases are TGCGCCAGCAGCTTGGACCACCGGGACAGGTGGAATTCACCCCTCCACTTT. Its protein is CASSLDHRDRWNSPLHF.

CDR3 sequence: CASSEVDRSYGYTF. The CDR3 bases are TGTGCCAGCAGTGAAGTTGACAGGAGCTATGGCTACACCTTC. J is TRBJ1-2 and V is TRBV6-1; maybe TRBD1 (6 bases). The ends were cut back, 1 base at V and 4 bases at J, with 10 bases in the middle. CDR1 is MNHNS and CDR2 is SASEGT in the germline V gene. The CDR3 has 14 amino acids.

The chain combines TRBV7-3 with TRBJ1-1; 10 positions match TRBD1. V lost 5 bases and J lost 10; bases outside the gene matches: 4. Germline-derived CDR1 and CDR2 are SGHTA and FQGTGA. The CDR3 contains 12 residues. CDR3 sequence: CASSLGQGRAFF. The CDR3 DNA follows: TGTGCCAGCAGCCTGGGACAGGGGAGAGCTTTCTTT.

This chain joins TRBV7-9 and TRBJ1-3; tentatively, D is TRBD1 (6 bases). There are 14 residues in the CDR3. Germline CDR1 and CDR2: SEHNR and FQNEAQ (reference sequence). V dropped 2 bases and J dropped 4 bases, with 9 bases sitting between them. In nucleotides, the CDR3 is TGTGCCAGCAGCTTAACAGGGCCGGGAAACACCATATATTTT. Protein product: CASSLTGPGNTIYF.

The chain recombines TRBV10-3 with TRBJ1-2; D is possibly TRBD1 (5 bases). V lost 0 bases to trimming and J lost 4 bases, with 9 bases between them. The CDR3 contains 14 residues. Germline lookup yields CDR1 ENHRY and CDR2 SYGVKD. The CDR3, as DNA: TGTGCCATCAGTGAGTCTTCAGGGTTCTATGGCTACACCTTC. Encoded protein: CAISESSGFYGYTF.

In this sample, this clone turned up a few times. The genes are TRBV18 and TRBJ2-1; 13 nucleotides match TRBD2. The length of the CDR3 is 15 residues. The V and J ends lost 4 bases and 7 bases, in that order; junction bases with no gene match: 4. Germline V gives CDR1 KGHSH, CDR2 LQKENI. Here the CDR3 DNA reads TGTGCCAGCTCACTCGGGACTAGCGGGACTAATGAGCAGTTCTTC. Translating it yields CASSLGTSGTNEQFF.

The genes are TRBV7-2 and TRBJ2-1; 9 nucleotides line up with TRBD2. Germline-derived CDR1 and CDR2 are SGHTA and FQGNSA. The V segment lost 5 bases and the J segment 7 bases; nucleotides outside the gene matches: 12. The CDR3 is 16 amino acids. CDR3 loop: CASSPRGAGGRNEQFF. CDR3 bases: TGTGCCAGCAGCCCCCGAGGCGCGGGGGGGCGGAATGAGCAGTTCTTC.

The rearrangement joins TRBV28 to TRBJ2-5; 9 nucleotides agree with TRBD1. J gave up 1 base and V 7 bases, and 10 bases lay outside the gene matches. The CDR3 totals 16 residues. Germline V gene data show CDR1 as MDHEN and CDR2 as SYDVKM. This CDR3 is CASTATDRGGQETQYF. The CDR3 coding sequence is TGTGCCAGCACAGCTACGGACAGGGGTGGCCAAGAGACCCAGTACTTC. The variable domain in full, with the rest retrieved from reference TRBV28 and TRBJ2-5, is DVKVTQSSRYLVKRTGEKVFLECVQDMDHENMFWYRQDPGLGLRLIYFSYDVKMKEKGDIPEGYSVSREKKERFSLILESASTNQTSMYLCASTATDRGGQETQYFGPGTRLLVL.

The chain is built from TRBV18 and TRBJ1-4; D is ambiguous. The length of the CDR3 is 15 residues. Trimming shortened V by 2 bases and J by 0 bases, and 7 bases separated the two germline ends. Germline loops: CDR1 KGHSH, CDR2 LQKENI. The CDR3 reads CASSPLSATNEKLFF. The CDR3 DNA is TGTGCCAGCTCACCATTATCAGCAACTAATGAAAAACTGTTTTTT.

This chain joins TRBV9 and TRBJ1-5; perhaps TRBD1 as D (5 bases). The germline V gene has CDR1 SGDLS and CDR2 YYNGEE. Trimming removed 4 bases from V and 1 base from J, with 9 bases in between. This CDR3 has 14 residues. CDR3 nucleotide sequence: TGTGCCAGCAGCCAAGGGGTGAGCAATCAGCCCCAGCATTTT. It specifies CASSQGVSNQPQHF.

This chain joins TRBV9 and TRBJ1-3, with a tentative D call TRBD1 (6 bases). V lost 3 bases to trimming and J lost 0 bases, with 10 bases between them. The CDR3 totals 15 residues. The V gene's germline CDR1 is SGDLS and CDR2 YYNGEE. The CDR3 region is CASSDRVTSGNTIYF. The CDR3 coding sequence is TGTGCCAGCAGCGACAGGGTTACCTCTGGAAACACCATATATTTT.

The rearrangement links TRBV19 to TRBJ2-2; a weak D match, TRBD2 (6 bases). The CDR3 loop spans 13 amino acids. Trimming removed 7 bases from V and 3 bases from J, with 9 bases in between. Germline lookup yields CDR1 LNHDA and CDR2 SQIVND (reference sequence). The CDR3 bases are TGTGCCAGTACTCTAGCGTACACCGGGGAGCTGTTTTTT. Its protein product is CASTLAYTGELFF.

The rearrangement joins TRBV7-2 to TRBJ1-5, with 10 bases matching TRBD1. CDR1 is SGHTA and CDR2 is FQGNSA in the germline V gene. Trimming took 5 bases from V and 5 from J; bases not matched to a gene: 15. The length of the CDR3 is 18 residues. The CDR3 bases are TGTGCCAGCAGCCTAAGGGGGAGACAGGGGGCGCAGGATCAGCCCCAGCATTTT. Its translation: CASSLRGRQGAQDQPQHF.

The chain joins TRBV15 to TRBJ2-7; 7 bases are a match to TRBD1. This CDR3 has 14 residues. CDR1 is LNHNV, CDR2 YYDKDF, per germline (reference sequence). Losses at the gene ends were 0 bases for V and 5 bases for J; bases not matched to a gene: 4. CDR3 region: CATSRDPQGNEQYF. For the CDR3, the DNA is TGTGCCACCAGCAGAGATCCACAGGGGAACGAGCAGTACTTC. Complete variable domain (other parts from reference TRBV15 and TRBJ2-7): DAMVIQNPRYQVTQFGKPVTLSCSQTLNHNVMYWYQQKSSQAPKLLFHYYDKDFNNEADTPDNFQSRRPNTSFCFLDIRSPGLGDTAMYLCATSRDPQGNEQYFGPGTRLTVT.

This chain uses TRBV30 with TRBJ2-7; possibly TRBD2 for D (6 bases). V lost 8 bases, J lost 7 bases, and 18 bases lay in between. The germline V gene has CDR1 GTSNPN and CDR2 SVGIG (reference sequence). CDR3 size: 12 residues. The CDR3: CAGWGVNYEQYF. CDR3 nucleotide sequence: TGTGCCGGTTGGGGGGTGAACTATGAGCAGTACTTC.

The chain employs TRBV5-6 and TRBJ1-2, with 8 bases matching TRBD1. Trimming at V came to 4 bases and at J to 7 bases, leaving 9 bases not matched to a gene. The V gene's germline CDR1 is SGHDT and CDR2 YYEEEE. There are 14 residues in the CDR3. The CDR3: CASSPYRTGRGYTF. DNA of the CDR3: TGTGCCAGCAGCCCTTACCGGACAGGGCGTGGCTACACCTTC.

This clone was recorded once. The chain uses TRBV6-6 and TRBJ2-5, with no clear D. CDR3 size: 12 residues. Trimming took off 0 bases at V and 5 bases at J, with 4 bases between the two ends. In germline, CDR1 is MNHNY, CDR2 SVGAGI (reference sequence). This chain's CDR3 is CASSYSRETQYF. The CDR3 DNA reads TGTGCCAGCAGTTACTCGAGGGAGACCCAGTACTTC.

This clone was detected only once. The chain couples TRBV7-8 to TRBJ1-5, with 9 bases lining up with TRBD1. In germline, CDR1 is SGHVS, CDR2 FQNEAQ. V gave up 1 base and J gave up 4 bases; unmatched junction bases: 5. This CDR3 spans 16 amino acids. The chain's CDR3 is CASSLGTGVGNQPQHF. The CDR3 DNA reads TGTGCCAGCAGCTTAGGGACAGGGGTTGGAAATCAGCCCCAGCATTTT.

The J gene is TRBJ2-2, the V gene TRBV9; tentatively, D is TRBD2 (6 bases). This CDR3 is 15 amino acids long. Germline CDR1 SGDLS, CDR2 YYNGEE. V lost 3 bases to trimming and J lost 4 bases, with 13 bases between them. The CDR3 region has the DNA TGTGCCAGCAGCGCCTCTAGCGCCGGCACCGGGGAGCTGTTTTTT. Its protein is CASSASSAGTGELFF.

This clone was picked up one time. The chain has TRBV19 and TRBJ2-7; 10 positions agree with TRBD1. The CDR3 extends over 16 amino acids. J gave up 2 bases and V 4 bases, and 8 bases lay outside the gene matches. CDR1 is LNHDA, CDR2 SQIVND, per germline (reference sequence). This CDR3 reads CASSTIGDRGTYEQYF. The CDR3 DNA is TGTGCCAGTAGTACAATTGGGGACAGGGGAACCTACGAGCAGTACTTC.

The V call is TRBV28, the J call TRBJ1-6, with D perhaps matching TRBD1 (6 bases). The CDR3 extends over 14 amino acids. Germline V gene lookup returns CDR1 MDHEN and CDR2 SYDVKM. The germline V and J ends were trimmed by 6 bases and 9 bases, with 15 bases remaining between them. The CDR3 DNA follows: TGTGCCAGCAGGACGGGACAATGGATTTCACCCCTCCACTTT. This gives the protein CASRTGQWISPLHF.

The chain joins TRBV19 to TRBJ1-4; 12 bases map to TRBD1. Germline CDR1 LNHDA, CDR2 SQIVND (reference sequence). CDR3 length: 15 residues. With 5 bases clipped from V and 7 bases from J, the junction kept 5 bases outside the gene matches. The CDR3 nucleotides read TGTGCCAGTAGTCTAGGGACAGGGGGCGTTGAAAAACTGTTTTTT. Its translation is CASSLGTGGVEKLFF.

This clone showed up many times. This chain uses TRBV28 with TRBJ2-5; 13 bases map to TRBD2. This CDR3 contains 19 residues. After removal of 3 bases from V and 4 bases from J, the junction contained 14 bases not matched to a gene. CDR1 and CDR2 (germline): MDHEN, SYDVKM. This chain's CDR3 is CASSFLPRGLAGVRETQYF. The DNA for the CDR3 is TGTGCCAGCAGTTTTTTGCCCCGCGGACTAGCGGGAGTTAGAGAGACCCAGTACTTC.

The V call is TRBV6-5, the J call TRBJ2-7; 9 bases align to TRBD2. The V gene's germline CDR1 is MNHEY and CDR2 SVGAGI. V lost 5 bases to trimming and J lost 6 bases; unmatched junction nucleotides: 5. This CDR3 comprises 13 residues. CDR3 nucleotides: TGTGCCAGCAGTCGCGGGGGGGGAGGCGAGCAGTACTTC. Translating it yields CASSRGGGGEQYF.

This clone is termed medium-sized. This sequence joins TRBV19 and TRBJ1-1; 10 bases map to TRBD1. The CDR3 totals 13 residues. With 6 bases clipped from V and 4 bases from J, the junction kept 2 bases outside the gene matches. Germline CDR1 reads LNHDA; CDR2 reads SQIVND (reference sequence). CDR3 amino acids: CASRWTGGTEAFF. For the CDR3, the DNA is TGTGCCAGTAGATGGACAGGGGGCACTGAAGCTTTCTTT.

The gene calls are TRBV6-6 and TRBJ1-5, with D possibly TRBD1 on 5 matching bases. Trimming stripped 4 bases from V and 5 bases from J, with 18 bases between. CDR3 size: 16 residues. Germline V gene data show CDR1 as MNHNY and CDR2 as SVGAGI (reference sequence). The CDR3 bases are TGTGCCAGCAGTTCCCAAAGGGGCCAGCCTGATCAGCCCCAGCATTTT. Protein product: CASSSQRGQPDQPQHF.

This clone was seen a single time. The chain joins TRBV20-1 to TRBJ2-3; 12 bases fit TRBD2. With 3 bases clipped from V and 2 bases from J, the junction kept 9 bases outside the gene matches. Germline CDR1 and CDR2: DFQATT and SNEGSKA (reference sequence). The CDR3 length is 17 residues. The CDR3 nucleotides are TGCAGTGCTAGTTCGGAGTGGACTAGCGGGGACACAGATACGCAGTATTTT. Translation gives CSASSEWTSGDTDTQYF.

The J gene is TRBJ1-6, the V gene TRBV3-1 (or the pseudogene TRBV3-2), with D possibly TRBD1 on 6 matching bases. Germline V gene sequence: CDR1 LGHDT, CDR2 YNNKEL (reference sequence). This CDR3 has 15 residues. Between the trimmed V and J ends, which lost 0 bases and 7 bases, there was a span of 10 bases. The CDR3 protein is CASSQEGTRNSPLHF. The DNA for the CDR3 is TGTGCCAGCAGCCAAGAGGGGACAAGAAATTCACCCCTCCACTTT.